This T cell receptor (beta chain) was sequenced for a study of blood T cell repertoires in COVID-19. Study in general: From the United States, Italy and Spain came samples of acute and convalescent COVID-19. The analysed material was cDNA or gDNA that came from T cells, B-cell-depleted T cells, or PBMCs.

Germline trimming cut 1 base from V and 6 bases from J; bases unmatched to any gene: 11. This CDR3 comprises 16 residues. CDR1 GTSNPN and CDR2 SVGIG come from the germline V gene (reference sequence). In the original processing: Reference gene primers were amplified, and this amplification served to estimate nucleated cell counts. Clones were sequenced by immunoSEQ multiplex PCR, and TCRdb holds only the in-frame ones, with some missing. The DNA was the basis for D and trimming; V, J and clone size are from that table. The profile shows about 60,000 clones, around 91% of them singletons. This TCR was sampled from a man aged 55 to 69 with active COVID-19. Sequenced input: peripheral blood. The chain carries TRBV30 and TRBJ2-7; 11 positions agree with TRBD2. Here the CDR3 reads CAWSETGLAVFREQYF. The DNA of the CDR3 is TGTGCCTGGAGTGAAACGGGACTAGCGGTCTTTCGCGAGCAGTACTTC. The full variable domain, completed using reference TRBV30 and TRBJ2-7, is SQTIHQWPATLVQPVGSPLSLECTVEGTSNPNLYWYRQAAGRGLQLLFYSVGIGQISSEVPQNLSASRPQDRQFILSSKKLLLSDSGFYLCAWSETGLAVFREQYFGPGTRLTVT.